The rows below give T cell receptor beta chains drawn from one sample of a study of cytomegalovirus exposure and HLA in healthy donors. Clones were sequenced by immunoSEQ multiplex PCR, and TCRdb holds only the in-frame ones, with some missing. The sample holds about 190,000 clones, around four fifths seen once. Specimen: PBMCs. These receptors originate from a woman aged 45-60 years in good health and CMV-seropositive. CDR3s include the opening cysteine and the closing phenylalanine or tryptophan. D genes are given only for firm matches. Rows give clone size only sometimes, using once, few, many, or a class for an expanded clone.

v_gene: TRBV20-1
abundance: NA
d_gene: TRBD2
j_gene: TRBJ2-3
CDR3nt: TGCAGTTGCGGGACTAGCGGCGCGCAGTATTTT
CDR3aa: CSCGTSGAQYF

v_gene: TRBV7-2
abundance: NA
d_gene: NA
j_gene: TRBJ2-5
CDR3nt: TGTGCCAGCAGCTTAGGGGTCAGGCAAGAGACCCAGTACTTC
CDR3aa: CASSLGVRQETQYF

v_gene: TRBV7-9
abundance: NA
d_gene: NA
j_gene: TRBJ1-4
CDR3nt: TGTGCCAGCAGCTTATACAGGGCAACTAATGAAAAACTGTTTTTT
CDR3aa: CASSLYRATNEKLFF

v_gene: TRBV10-1
abundance: NA
d_gene: TRBD2
j_gene: TRBJ2-1
CDR3nt: TGCGCCAGCCCCCCCGGGCTAGCGGTGAACAATGAGCAGTTCTTC
CDR3aa: CASPPGLAVNNEQFF

v_gene: TRBV19
abundance: NA
d_gene: TRBD2
j_gene: TRBJ2-3
CDR3nt: TGTGCCAGTAGTATAGGTCGGACTAGCGGCGATACGCAGTATTTT
CDR3aa: CASSIGRTSGDTQYF

v_gene: TRBV5-1
abundance: few
d_gene: NA
j_gene: TRBJ2-6
CDR3nt: TGCGCCAGCAGCTCAACAGGTTCCGGGGCCAACGTCCTGACTTTC
CDR3aa: CASSSTGSGANVLTF

v_gene: TRBV13
abundance: few
d_gene: NA
j_gene: TRBJ1-3
CDR3nt: TGTGCCAGCAGCTCGACAGAAACTGGAAACACCATATATTTT
CDR3aa: CASSSTETGNTIYF

v_gene: TRBV9
abundance: NA
d_gene: NA
j_gene: TRBJ2-3
CDR3nt: TGTGCCAGCAGCCGCCAGGGGGGCATGGATACGCAGTATTTT
CDR3aa: CASSRQGGMDTQYF

v_gene: TRBV7-9
abundance: NA
d_gene: TRBD1
j_gene: TRBJ1-2
CDR3nt: TGTTCCAGCAGCTTAGGGACAGGGAACTATGGCTACACCTTC
CDR3aa: CSSSLGTGNYGYTF

v_gene: TRBV5-1
abundance: NA
d_gene: NA
j_gene: TRBJ2-6
CDR3nt: TGCGCCAGCAGTCCTCACGGACGGACAGCCTCTGGGGCCAACGTCCTGACTTTC
CDR3aa: CASSPHGRTASGANVLTF

v_gene: TRBV7-3
abundance: NA
d_gene: NA
j_gene: TRBJ1-1
CDR3nt: TGTGCCACCTCCGACAGGCTCAACACTGAAGCTTTCTTT
CDR3aa: CATSDRLNTEAFF

v_gene: TRBV6-1
abundance: NA
d_gene: TRBD2
j_gene: TRBJ2-3
CDR3nt: TGTGCCAGCAGTGGTCGACTAGCGGGGGGCCCAGATACGCAGTATTTT
CDR3aa: CASSGRLAGGPDTQYF

v_gene: TRBV6-1
abundance: NA
d_gene: NA
j_gene: TRBJ1-1
CDR3nt: TGTGCCAGCAGTACTACAGGGAAGACTGAAGCTTTCTTT
CDR3aa: CASSTTGKTEAFF

v_gene: TRBV6-5
abundance: NA
d_gene: NA
j_gene: TRBJ2-7
CDR3nt: TGTGCCAGCAGTAGCTACCCGACAGGCTCCTACGAGCAGTACTTC
CDR3aa: CASSSYPTGSYEQYF

v_gene: TRBV9
abundance: NA
d_gene: TRBD2
j_gene: TRBJ2-7
CDR3nt: TGTGCCAGCAGCGTAGGGGCGGGGGGACCCTACGAGCAGTACTTC
CDR3aa: CASSVGAGGPYEQYF

v_gene: TRBV2
abundance: NA
d_gene: TRBD1
j_gene: TRBJ2-7
CDR3nt: TGTGCCAGCAGCTCGGACAGGGGGGCATCCTACGAGCAGTACTTC
CDR3aa: CASSSDRGASYEQYF

v_gene: TRBV2
abundance: few
d_gene: TRBD1
j_gene: TRBJ1-5
CDR3nt: TGTGCCAGCAGTAAAAACTTACAGGGGGGGGATCAGCCCCAGCATTTT
CDR3aa: CASSKNLQGGDQPQHF

v_gene: TRBV4-3
abundance: NA
d_gene: TRBD1
j_gene: TRBJ2-7
CDR3nt: TGCGCCAGCAGCCAAGATTTAAGAGGGACAGCTTACGAGCAGTACTTC
CDR3aa: CASSQDLRGTAYEQYF

v_gene: TRBV12-5
abundance: NA
d_gene: TRBD2
j_gene: TRBJ2-5
CDR3nt: TGTGCTAGTGCCGAATGGGGGGGTTACGGCCAAGAGACCCAGTACTTC
CDR3aa: CASAEWGGYGQETQYF

v_gene: TRBV28
abundance: NA
d_gene: NA
j_gene: TRBJ2-7
CDR3nt: TGTGCCAGCAGTTTGCGGGTAGACTTCTACGAGCAGTACTTC
CDR3aa: CASSLRVDFYEQYF

v_gene: TRBV4-3
abundance: few
d_gene: TRBD2
j_gene: TRBJ2-2
CDR3nt: TGCGCCAGCAGCCAAGATCGGGAGGGGTACACCGGGGAGCTGTTTTTT
CDR3aa: CASSQDREGYTGELFF

v_gene: TRBV6-1
abundance: NA
d_gene: NA
j_gene: TRBJ2-5
CDR3nt: TGTGCCAGCAGTGACGCCAGGGATCAAGAGACCCAGTACTTC
CDR3aa: CASSDARDQETQYF